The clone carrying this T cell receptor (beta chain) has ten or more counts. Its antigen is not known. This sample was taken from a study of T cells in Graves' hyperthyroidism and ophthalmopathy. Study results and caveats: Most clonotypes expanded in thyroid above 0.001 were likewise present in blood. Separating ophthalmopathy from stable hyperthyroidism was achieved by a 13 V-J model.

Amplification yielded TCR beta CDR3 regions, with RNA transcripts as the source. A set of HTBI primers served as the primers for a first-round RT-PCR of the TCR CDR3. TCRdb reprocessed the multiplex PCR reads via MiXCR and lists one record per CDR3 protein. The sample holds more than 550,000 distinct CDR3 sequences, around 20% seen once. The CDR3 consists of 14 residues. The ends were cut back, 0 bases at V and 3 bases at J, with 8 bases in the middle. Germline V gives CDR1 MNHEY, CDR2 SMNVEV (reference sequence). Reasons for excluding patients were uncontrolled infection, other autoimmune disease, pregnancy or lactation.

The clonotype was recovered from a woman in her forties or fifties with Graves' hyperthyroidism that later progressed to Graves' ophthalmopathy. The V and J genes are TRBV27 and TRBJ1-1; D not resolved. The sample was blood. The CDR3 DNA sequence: TGTGCCAGCAGTTTATCGAAGGGTTACACTGAAGCTTTCTTT. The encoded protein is CASSLSKGYTEAFF.